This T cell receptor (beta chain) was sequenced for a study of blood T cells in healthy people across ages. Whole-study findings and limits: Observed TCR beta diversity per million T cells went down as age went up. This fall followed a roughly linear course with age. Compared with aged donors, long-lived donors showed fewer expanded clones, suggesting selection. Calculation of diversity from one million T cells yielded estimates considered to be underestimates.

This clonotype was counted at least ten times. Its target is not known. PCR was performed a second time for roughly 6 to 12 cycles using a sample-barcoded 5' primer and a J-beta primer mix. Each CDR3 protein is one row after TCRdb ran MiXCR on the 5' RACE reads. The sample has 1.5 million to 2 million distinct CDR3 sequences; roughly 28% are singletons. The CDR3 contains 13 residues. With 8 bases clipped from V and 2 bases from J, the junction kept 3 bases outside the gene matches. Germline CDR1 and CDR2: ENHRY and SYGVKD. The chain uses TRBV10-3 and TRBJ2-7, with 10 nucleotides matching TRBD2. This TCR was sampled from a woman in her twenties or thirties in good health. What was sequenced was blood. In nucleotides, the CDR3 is TGTGCCATCCGGACTAGCGGCACCTACGAGCAGTACTTC. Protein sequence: CAIRTSGTYEQYF.